The T cell receptor beta chain under discussion was sequenced for a study of OX40 agonist ivuxolimab in advanced cancers. Study-level background: Ivuxolimab, which targeted the costimulatory receptor OX40 (CD134), was an agonistic, fully human IgG2 monoclonal antibody. Intravenous ivuxolimab was administered to patients every 2 weeks at six dose levels: 0.01, 0.1, 0.3, 1.5, 3 and 10 mg/kg. Of the 50 to 55 patients in dose escalation, 19 had hepatocellular carcinoma, around 15 had melanoma, 9 had renal cell carcinoma and 9 had head and neck cancer. In the dose-escalation cohort, approximately 82% of patients were male, and the mean age was roughly 56 years with a range of roughly 20 to 80. Prior anti-PD-1, anti-PD-L1 or anti-CTLA-4 therapy was permitted, and 40% of dose-escalation patients had received checkpoint inhibitors. Partial responses occurred in three dose-escalation patients: two with cutaneous melanoma and one with hepatocellular carcinoma. The point of sequencing TCRbeta in the periphery was to test whether ivuxolimab changed TCR sequence diversity and drove clonal T-cell expansion. The paper covers the monotherapy dose-escalation part of the phase I ivuxolimab trial, which included N ≈ 50 patients.

This clone was seen a handful of times. Its antigen is currently not known. Base qualities are not at hand, and no much larger clone is one base apart. For sequencing of the TCRbeta CDR3 region, genomic DNA was extracted from the sorted cells. The immunoSEQ Assay was used to sequence the TCRbeta CDR3 regions. This immuneACCESS table, as held by TCRdb, lists in-frame sequences with V and J called but not all clones. Of the missing ones, under half trace to an unresolved V gene in checked studies; the others have no known cause. The sample data list fewer than 20,000 clones, and around 86% of these were observed just once. The ten largest make up around 12% of the sample. The CDR3 has 15 amino acids, counting the end cysteine and phenylalanine. The retained sequence is limited to the CDR3, 45 bases, with the frame set at the first base. Trimming takes 5 bases from V and 2 bases from J, and the germline ends sit 16 bases apart. Taken from the germline V gene, the CDR1 and CDR2 loops are SGHTA and FQGNSA.

What the research found in general, with its limitations: Low levels of normalized T-cell clonal expansion were also seen in some nonresponding patients. After ivuxolimab, expanded clones were on average more numerous among CD8+ T cells than among CD4+ T cells. Clonal expansion of both CD4+ and CD8+ blood T cells was observed from baseline to week 6 at doses 0.1 to 3.0 mg/kg. The antigen specificity of the clonally expanded peripheral T cells was not determined. In the 0.1-3.0 mg/kg groups, partial responders had among the lowest normalized peripheral clonal expansion, particularly in CD8+ T cells.

Patients with autoimmune disease history or receiving systemic immunosuppression were excluded from the trial. Peripheral blood for TCR sequencing was drawn from every dose cohort at baseline, at cycle 4 day 1 and at cycle 7 day 1. Samples were obtained from an open-label, multicenter, first-in-human phase I dose-escalation trial of ivuxolimab. Adults with locally advanced or metastatic melanoma, renal cell carcinoma, hepatocellular carcinoma or head and neck squamous cell carcinoma were enrolled in the trial. Before TCR sequencing, CD4+ T cells and CD8+ T cells from peripheral blood were sorted into separate populations.

The receptor was isolated from an adult with an advanced solid tumor such as melanoma, head and neck, liver or kidney cancer. The chain couples TRBV7-2 to TRBJ2-7; the D region possibly corresponds to TRBD1 (5 bases align). Source: CD4+ or CD8+ T cells sorted from blood, taken in a trial of the OX40 agonist ivuxolimab. The DNA is as follows: TGTGCCAGCAGCCGGGTCCTTGACAGCACCTACGAGCAGTACTTC. It translates as CASSRVLDSTYEQYF.